A selection of T cell receptor beta chains follows, all from one sample in a study of shared clonotypes between healthy human individuals. This table comes from immunoSEQ multiplex PCR, and its TCRdb copy is limited to in-frame clones, with some not included. The repertoire holds 650,000 to 800,000 clones, 92% seen once, with approximately 24% in the top ten. The sample comprised naive CD8+ T cells sorted from blood. The receptor source for this set is a man younger than 40 in good health. CDR3s include the opening cysteine and the closing phenylalanine or tryptophan. D genes are given only for firm matches. Size is stated for part of the rows, as once, few or many counts, or as a class when the clone is expanded.

V gene	CDR3 length	D gene	J gene	clone size	CDR3 protein	CDR3 DNA
TRBV5-6	13	NA	TRBJ1-2	NA	CASRLQTNYGYTF	TGTGCCAGCAGGTTACAGACTAACTATGGCTACACCTTC
TRBV28	15	NA	TRBJ1-4	NA	CASSLLPAANEKLFF	TGTGCCAGCAGTTTATTACCGGCAGCTAATGAAAAACTGTTTTTT
TRBV7-9	17	TRBD2	TRBJ2-7	NA	CTSSLDVGAGGSYEQYF	TGTACCAGCAGCTTAGACGTAGGAGCGGGAGGAAGCTACGAGCAGTACTTC
TRBV7-2	18	NA	TRBJ2-1	NA	CASSSGTDGPGPYNEQFF	TGTGCCAGCAGCTCCGGGACGGACGGGCCCGGGCCCTACAATGAGCAGTTCTTC
TRBV11-2	15	NA	TRBJ2-4	NA	CASSSSGVTKNIQYF	TGTGCCAGCAGCTCTTCAGGGGTTACCAAAAACATTCAGTACTTC
TRBV13	16	TRBD2	TRBJ2-1	NA	CASSPSGSHPYNEQFF	TGTGCCAGCAGCCCGAGCGGGAGTCACCCCTACAATGAGCAGTTCTTC
TRBV10-3	12	NA	TRBJ2-7	once	CAIRGQKYEQYF	TGTGCCATACGAGGACAGAAATACGAGCAGTACTTC
TRBV10-2	14	TRBD2	TRBJ2-7	NA	CASSRAGGVNEQYF	TGCGCCAGCAGTAGGGCGGGAGGAGTTAACGAGCAGTACTTC
TRBV6-5	13	NA	TRBJ1-1	NA	CASSYNEDTEAFF	TGTGCCAGCAGTTACAATGAGGACACTGAAGCTTTCTTT
TRBV28	19	NA	TRBJ1-5	NA	CASRQTAGEDRIISQPQHF	TGTGCCAGCCGCCAGACCGCGGGGGAGGATAGGATTATCAGTCAGCCCCAGCATTTT
TRBV7-9	12	NA	TRBJ2-7	NA	CASTTGVYEQYF	TGTGCCAGCACCACAGGTGTGTACGAGCAGTACTTC
TRBV6-6	13	TRBD1	TRBJ1-2	NA	CASSLGTGYGYTF	TGTGCCAGCTCCCTCGGGACAGGCTATGGCTACACCTTC
TRBV27	15	NA	TRBJ1-5	NA	CASSLVGQSSQPQHF	TGTGCCAGCAGTTTAGTTGGACAGTCGAGTCAGCCCCAGCATTTT
TRBV6-6	14	NA	TRBJ2-5	many	CASSPLTGPQTQYF	TGTGCCAGCAGCCCCCTGACAGGCCCCCAGACCCAGTACTTC
TRBV7-9	15	TRBD1	TRBJ2-2	NA	CASSLHQGAAGELFF	TGTGCCAGCAGCTTACACCAGGGGGCGGCCGGGGAGCTGTTTTTT
TRBV4-1	15	TRBD1	TRBJ2-7	NA	CASSQRDRGMDEQYF	TGCGCCAGCAGCCAACGGGACAGGGGGATGGACGAGCAGTACTTC
TRBV7-9	14	NA	TRBJ2-3	NA	CASSPPRTGDTQYF	TGTGCCAGCAGCCCCCCCCGGACTGGAGATACGCAGTATTTT
TRBV28	15	NA	TRBJ2-7	NA	CATTMSGFGSYEQYF	TGTGCCACCACCATGTCGGGATTTGGTTCCTACGAGCAGTACTTC
TRBV7-9	16	TRBD2	TRBJ2-7	NA	CASSLVSGLAAYEQYF	TGTGCCAGCAGCTTAGTCTCCGGACTAGCGGCCTACGAGCAGTACTTC
TRBV6-4	16	NA	TRBJ2-7	NA	CASPVGCGMFTYEQYF	TGTGCCAGCCCCGTGGGCTGCGGGATGTTTACCTACGAGCAGTACTTC
TRBV4-1	15	TRBD2	TRBJ2-3	once	CASSQTGLEADTQYF	TGCGCCAGCAGCCAAACGGGACTAGAGGCAGATACGCAGTATTTT
TRBV6-5	15	TRBD2	TRBJ2-7	NA	CASSHLAGGTYEQYF	TGTGCCAGCAGCCACCTAGCGGGGGGGACCTACGAGCAGTACTTC
TRBV13	14	NA	TRBJ2-7	NA	CASSRTGVVYEQYF	TGTGCCAGCAGCCGGACGGGAGTGGTATACGAGCAGTACTTC
TRBV4-3	15	NA	TRBJ2-7	NA	CASSQVVGLNNEQYF	TGCGCCAGCAGCCAAGTTGTCGGACTAAACAACGAGCAGTACTTC
TRBV28	16	NA	TRBJ1-2	NA	CASSEGHGTILAGYTF	TGTGCCAGCAGTGAGGGACACGGGACAATCCTGGCTGGCTACACCTTC
TRBV2	14	NA	TRBJ1-5	NA	CASSERGSNQPQHF	TGTGCCAGCAGTGAAAGAGGGAGCAATCAGCCCCAGCATTTT
TRBV6-1	15	NA	TRBJ2-2	NA	CASQGHDLNTGELFF	TGTGCCAGCCAGGGACACGACTTGAACACCGGGGAGCTGTTTTTT
TRBV11-2	14	NA	TRBJ2-7	NA	CASSSLIRTYEQYF	TGTGCCAGCAGCTCATTGATTCGGACCTACGAGCAGTACTTC
TRBV27	14	NA	TRBJ2-1	NA	CASSLIGVSNEQFF	TGTGCCAGCAGTTTAATCGGCGTCAGCAATGAGCAGTTCTTC
TRBV7-3	17	TRBD2	TRBJ2-3	NA	CASSLTGPSGYTDTQYF	TGTGCCAGCAGCTTAACAGGGCCTAGCGGGTACACAGATACGCAGTATTTT
TRBV7-9	13	NA	TRBJ2-7	NA	CASSLVNNYEQYF	TGTGCCAGCAGCTTAGTAAACAACTACGAGCAGTACTTC
TRBV28	12	NA	TRBJ2-2	NA	CASSFGPGELFF	TGTGCCAGCAGCTTCGGCCCCGGGGAGCTGTTTTTT
TRBV4-3	15	TRBD1	TRBJ1-5	NA	CASSQGTGNMQPQHF	TGCGCCAGCAGCCAGGGGACAGGGAATATGCAGCCCCAGCATTTT
TRBV6-5	14	NA	TRBJ2-7	NA	CASSYEGRVYEQYF	TGTGCCAGCAGTTACGAGGGCAGGGTCTACGAGCAGTACTTC
TRBV15	15	TRBD1	TRBJ1-1	once	CATSRPLTGSTEAFF	TGTGCCACCAGCAGACCCTTGACAGGGAGCACTGAAGCTTTCTTT
TRBV2	16	NA	TRBJ2-1	NA	CASSRYGEALGNEQFF	TGTGCCAGCAGTAGATACGGGGAGGCTCTTGGCAATGAGCAGTTCTTC
TRBV7-2	13	NA	TRBJ2-7	NA	CASSLVVIYEQYF	TGTGCCAGCAGCTTAGTGGTCATCTACGAGCAGTACTTC
TRBV6-5	13	TRBD1	TRBJ1-5	NA	CASRQGGNQPQHF	TGTGCCAGCAGGCAGGGGGGGAATCAGCCCCAGCATTTT
TRBV19	10	NA	TRBJ2-3	NA	CASSLDTQYF	TGTGCCAGTAGTCTGGATACGCAGTATTTT
TRBV5-4	16	TRBD2	TRBJ2-2	NA	CASSPSFLAETGELFF	TGTGCCAGCAGCCCTAGCTTCCTAGCGGAAACCGGGGAGCTGTTTTTT
TRBV5-4	15	NA	TRBJ1-1	NA	CASRPLGHVNTEAFF	TGTGCCAGCAGACCCCTGGGACACGTAAACACTGAAGCTTTCTTT
TRBV6-6	15	TRBD2	TRBJ2-7	NA	CASTLLAGAGNEQYF	TGTGCCAGCACCTTACTAGCGGGAGCTGGAAACGAGCAGTACTTC
TRBV18	15	TRBD1	TRBJ2-7	once	CASSSTGEEAYEQYF	TGTGCCAGCTCCTCGACAGGGGAGGAAGCCTACGAGCAGTACTTC
TRBV27	15	NA	TRBJ2-1	NA	CASSLNGGTYNEQFF	TGTGCCAGCAGTTTGAATGGAGGGACGTACAATGAGCAGTTCTTC
TRBV4-3	18	TRBD2	TRBJ2-1	NA	CASSQDLGLAGLVDEQFF	TGCGCCAGCAGCCAAGATCTCGGACTAGCGGGTCTTGTTGATGAGCAGTTCTTC
TRBV27	17	TRBD2	TRBJ2-2	once	CASSILLAGAGPGELFF	TGTGCCAGCAGTATACTATTAGCGGGAGCGGGTCCCGGGGAGCTGTTTTTT
TRBV11-2	18	TRBD2	TRBJ2-2	NA	CASSLVPFGGLDTGELFF	TGTGCCAGCAGCTTAGTACCTTTTGGGGGACTAGATACCGGGGAGCTGTTTTTT
TRBV7-9	14	NA	TRBJ2-7	once	CASSPTRGYYEQYF	TGTGCCAGCAGCCCAACAAGGGGCTACTACGAGCAGTACTTC
TRBV19	12	NA	TRBJ2-1	NA	CASSITVNEQFF	TGTGCCAGTAGTATCACAGTTAATGAGCAGTTCTTC
TRBV30	9	NA	TRBJ2-3	NA	CAGADTQYF	TGTGCCGGAGCAGATACGCAGTATTTT
TRBV11-2	16	NA	TRBJ2-7	NA	CASSLGVDPVSYEQYF	TGTGCCAGCAGCTTAGGTGTTGACCCAGTTAGTTACGAGCAGTACTTC
TRBV19	13	NA	TRBJ1-1	few	CASSFGLGTEAFF	TGTGCCAGTAGTTTTGGCCTCGGGACTGAAGCTTTCTTT
TRBV9	15	TRBD1	TRBJ1-5	NA	CASSAGQGANQPQHF	TGTGCCAGCAGCGCGGGACAGGGGGCGAATCAGCCCCAGCATTTT
TRBV10-1	14	NA	TRBJ2-5	NA	CASSDRPEQETQYF	TGCGCCAGCAGTGATAGGCCGGAACAAGAGACCCAGTACTTC
TRBV9	14	TRBD1	TRBJ2-5	NA	CASSADRGLETQYF	TGTGCCAGCAGCGCAGACAGGGGGCTAGAGACCCAGTACTTC
TRBV19	13	NA	TRBJ2-3	NA	CASSLALADTQYF	TGTGCCAGTAGTTTAGCCTTGGCAGATACGCAGTATTTT
TRBV7-9	12	NA	TRBJ2-7	NA	CASSFQGFEQYF	TGTGCCAGCAGCTTTCAAGGGTTCGAGCAGTACTTC
TRBV5-4	14	TRBD2	TRBJ2-3	NA	CASSISGREDTQYF	TGTGCCAGCAGCATTAGCGGGAGGGAAGATACGCAGTATTTT
TRBV7-9	16	NA	TRBJ2-1	NA	CASSLQGAHSYNEQFF	TGTGCCAGCAGCTTACAGGGCGCGCACTCCTACAATGAGCAGTTCTTC